This record looks at one T cell receptor beta chain sequence and its context. Its matching antigen is unknown. At one end, the junction sequence differs from germline, possibly due to a read error. This sample was taken from a study of radiotherapy plus CTLA-4 blockade in lung cancer. On the study more broadly: Objective responses were seen in about a sixth of patients, disease control in around 31%.

General observations from the study: Reports identified early blood T cell clone dynamics, with interferon-beta, as the best response predictor. Researchers report tumor-derived TCR clones expanding in blood after radiotherapy plus ipilimumab.

The CDR3 sequence is 15 residues long. CDR1 SGHAT and CDR2 FQNNGV come from the germline V gene. The assay was immunoSEQ multiplex PCR, and TCRdb's table has in-frame clones only and misses some. The profile shows 64,000 or so clones, around three quarters of them singletons. V is TRBV11-2 and J is TRBJ2-7, with 8 bases lining up with TRBD2. The receptor was derived from a human donor with non-small cell lung cancer whose response to radiotherapy plus ipilimumab could not be evaluated. This sample comprised peripheral blood, obtained from a patient treated with radiotherapy plus ipilimumab. The DNA of the CDR3 is TGCGCCAGCAGCCGAGGGGTAGCGGGGTCCTACGAGCAGTACTTC. It encodes CASSRGVAGSYEQYF. Together with reference TRBV11-2 and TRBJ2-7, the CDR3 gives the full variable domain: EAGVAQSPRYKIIEKRQSVAFWCNPISGHATLYWYQQILGQGPKLLIQFQNNGVVDDSQLPKDRFSAERLKGVDSTLKIQPAKLEDSAVYLCASSRGVAGSYEQYFGPGTRLTVT.